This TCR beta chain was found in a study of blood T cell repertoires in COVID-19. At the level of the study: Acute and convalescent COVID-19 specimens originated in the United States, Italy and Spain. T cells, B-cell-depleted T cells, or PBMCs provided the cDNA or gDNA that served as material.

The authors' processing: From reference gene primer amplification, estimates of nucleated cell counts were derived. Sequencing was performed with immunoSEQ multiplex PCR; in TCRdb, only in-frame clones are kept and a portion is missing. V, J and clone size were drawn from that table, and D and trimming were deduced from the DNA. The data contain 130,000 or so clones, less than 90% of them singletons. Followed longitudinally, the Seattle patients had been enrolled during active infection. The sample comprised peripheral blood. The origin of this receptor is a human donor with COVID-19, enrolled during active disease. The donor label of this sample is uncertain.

The CDR3 sequence is CASSLSRSGEDIQYF. For the CDR3, the DNA is TGCGCCAGCAGCTTGTCACGATCGGGGGAAGACATTCAGTACTTC. V usage is TRBV5-1 and J usage is TRBJ2-4; TRBD2 might be the D (6 bases). The germline V gene has CDR1 SGHRS and CDR2 YFSETQ. V lost 1 base and J 8 bases, leaving 16 bases between the germline ends. The CDR3 has 15 residues.